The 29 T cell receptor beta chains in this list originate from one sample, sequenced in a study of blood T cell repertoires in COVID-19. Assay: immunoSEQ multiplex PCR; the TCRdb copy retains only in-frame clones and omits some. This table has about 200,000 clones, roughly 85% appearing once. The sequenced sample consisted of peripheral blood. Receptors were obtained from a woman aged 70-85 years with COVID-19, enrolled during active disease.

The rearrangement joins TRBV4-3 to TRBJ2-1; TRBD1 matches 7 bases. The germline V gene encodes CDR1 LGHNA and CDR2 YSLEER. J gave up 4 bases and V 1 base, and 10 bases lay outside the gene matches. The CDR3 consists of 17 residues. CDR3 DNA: TGCGCCAGCAGCCAAGGGCTACCCGGACAGGTTTACAATGAGCAGTTCTTC. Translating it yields CASSQGLPGQVYNEQFF.

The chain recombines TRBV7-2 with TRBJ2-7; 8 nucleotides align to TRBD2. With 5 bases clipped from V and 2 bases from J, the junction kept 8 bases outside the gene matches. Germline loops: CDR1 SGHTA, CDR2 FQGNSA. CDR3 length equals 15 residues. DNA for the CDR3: TGTGCCAGCAGCCAGGGACTAGGAGGCCCCTACGAGCAGTACTTC. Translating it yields CASSQGLGGPYEQYF.

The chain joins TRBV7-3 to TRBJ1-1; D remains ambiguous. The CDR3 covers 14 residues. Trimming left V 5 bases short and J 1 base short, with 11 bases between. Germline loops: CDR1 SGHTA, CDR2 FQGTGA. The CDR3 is CASSPLGRNTEAFF. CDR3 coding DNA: TGTGCCAGCAGCCCCCTTGGTAGGAACACTGAAGCTTTCTTT.

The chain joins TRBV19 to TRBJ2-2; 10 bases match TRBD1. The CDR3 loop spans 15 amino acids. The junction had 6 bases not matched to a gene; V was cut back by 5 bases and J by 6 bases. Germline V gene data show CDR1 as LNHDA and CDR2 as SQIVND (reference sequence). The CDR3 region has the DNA TGTGCCAGTAGTCCGGGACAGGGGTATTCCGGGGAGCTGTTTTTT. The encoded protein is CASSPGQGYSGELFF. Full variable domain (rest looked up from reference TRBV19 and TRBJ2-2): DGGITQSPKYLFRKEGQNVTLSCEQNLNHDAMYWYRQDPGQGLRLIYYSQIVNDFQKGDIAEGYSVSREKKESFPLTVTSAQKNPTAFYLCASSPGQGYSGELFFGEGSRLTVL.

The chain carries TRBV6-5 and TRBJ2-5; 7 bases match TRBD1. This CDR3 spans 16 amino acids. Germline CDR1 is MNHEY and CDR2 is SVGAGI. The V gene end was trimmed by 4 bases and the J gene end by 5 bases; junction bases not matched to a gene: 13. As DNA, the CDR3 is TGTGCCAGCAGTTCATATCAGGGGGTTGAGCGTGAGACCCAGTACTTC. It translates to CASSSYQGVERETQYF.

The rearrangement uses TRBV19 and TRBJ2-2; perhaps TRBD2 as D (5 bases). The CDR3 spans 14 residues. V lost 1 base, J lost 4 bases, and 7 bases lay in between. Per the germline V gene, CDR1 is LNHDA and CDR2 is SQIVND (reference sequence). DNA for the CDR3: TGTGCCAGTAGTATAGCGGGAACCACCGGGGAGCTGTTTTTT. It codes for CASSIAGTTGELFF.

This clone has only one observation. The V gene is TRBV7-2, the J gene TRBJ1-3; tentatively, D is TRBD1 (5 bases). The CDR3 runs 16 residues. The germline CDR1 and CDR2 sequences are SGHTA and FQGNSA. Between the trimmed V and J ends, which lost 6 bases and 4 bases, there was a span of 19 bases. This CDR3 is CASSSNGGGSGNTIYF. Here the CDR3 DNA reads TGTGCCAGCAGTTCCAATGGGGGAGGGTCGGGAAACACCATATATTTT. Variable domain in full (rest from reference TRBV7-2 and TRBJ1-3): GAGVSQSPSNKVTEKGKDVELRCDPISGHTALYWYRQSLGQGLEFLIYFQGNSAPDKSGLPSDRFSAERTGGSVSTLTIQRTQQEDSAVYLCASSSNGGGSGNTIYFGEGSWLTVV.

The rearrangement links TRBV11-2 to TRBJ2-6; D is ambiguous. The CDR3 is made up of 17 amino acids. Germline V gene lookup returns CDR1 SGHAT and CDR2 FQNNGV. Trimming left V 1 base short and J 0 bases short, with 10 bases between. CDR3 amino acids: CASSLGLQLSGANVLTF. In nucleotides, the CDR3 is TGTGCCAGCAGCTTAGGGTTACAGCTCTCTGGGGCCAACGTCCTGACTTTC.

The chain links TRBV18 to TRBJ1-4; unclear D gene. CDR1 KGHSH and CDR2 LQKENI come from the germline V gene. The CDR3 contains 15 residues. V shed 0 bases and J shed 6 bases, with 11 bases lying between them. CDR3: CASSPPAGSYEKLFF. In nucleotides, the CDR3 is TGTGCCAGCTCACCACCCGCAGGTTCTTATGAAAAACTGTTTTTT.

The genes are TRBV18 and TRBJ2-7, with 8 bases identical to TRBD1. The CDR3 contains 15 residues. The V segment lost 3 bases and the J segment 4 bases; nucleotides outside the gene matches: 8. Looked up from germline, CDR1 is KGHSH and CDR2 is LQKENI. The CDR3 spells CASSPTQGAEYEQYF. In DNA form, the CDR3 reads TGTGCCAGCTCACCCACGCAGGGGGCTGAGTACGAGCAGTACTTC.

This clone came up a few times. CDR3 sequence: CASSYPLTSGSTDTQYF. In DNA form, the CDR3 reads TGTGCCAGCAGTTATCCATTGACTAGCGGGAGCACAGATACGCAGTATTTT. V is TRBV6-2 or TRBV6-3 and J is TRBJ2-3; 10 bases agree with TRBD2. Germline V lookup: CDR1 MNHEY, CDR2 SVGEGT. After removal of 3 bases from V and 0 bases from J, the junction contained 6 bases not matched to a gene. The CDR3 spans 17 residues.

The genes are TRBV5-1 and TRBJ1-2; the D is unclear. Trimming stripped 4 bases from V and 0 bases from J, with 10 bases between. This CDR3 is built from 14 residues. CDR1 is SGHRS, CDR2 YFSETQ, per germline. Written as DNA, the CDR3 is TGCGCCAGCAGCCCCCAGTTACCTAACTATGGCTACACCTTC. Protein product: CASSPQLPNYGYTF.

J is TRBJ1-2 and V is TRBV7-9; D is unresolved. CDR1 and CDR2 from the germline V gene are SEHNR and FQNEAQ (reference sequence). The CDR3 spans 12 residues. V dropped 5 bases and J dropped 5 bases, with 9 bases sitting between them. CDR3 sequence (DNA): TGTGCCAGCAGCGTAGGCGGGTATGGCTACACCTTC. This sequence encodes CASSVGGYGYTF.

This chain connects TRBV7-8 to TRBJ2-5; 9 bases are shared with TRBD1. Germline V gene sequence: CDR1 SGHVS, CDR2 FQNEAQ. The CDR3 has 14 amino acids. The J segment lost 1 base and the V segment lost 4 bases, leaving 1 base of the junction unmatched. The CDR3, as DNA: TGTGCCAGCAGCTACAGGGGGCTCCAAGAGACCCAGTACTTC. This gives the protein CASSYRGLQETQYF.

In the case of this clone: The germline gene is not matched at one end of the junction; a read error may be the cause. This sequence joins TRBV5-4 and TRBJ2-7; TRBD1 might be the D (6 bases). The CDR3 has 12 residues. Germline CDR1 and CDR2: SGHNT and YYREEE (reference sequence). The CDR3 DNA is TGTGCCAGCAGCTTGGGAGGGACACGCGATTCCTTC. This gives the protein CASSLGGTRDSF.

The CDR3, as DNA: TGTGCCAGTAGGAAGGGGGCCGGCCCGTTATCCTACGAGCAGTACTTC. The encoded protein is CASRKGAGPLSYEQYF. The J gene is TRBJ2-7, the V gene TRBV19, with TRBD1 matching over 7 bases. The CDR3 extends over 16 amino acids. Germline assignment: CDR1 LNHDA and CDR2 SQIVND (reference sequence). V shed 6 bases, J shed 1 base, and the junction held 12 bases outside the gene matches.

DNA for the CDR3: TGTGCCAGCAGCGTCCCCGGCTATGGCTACACCTTC. It encodes CASSVPGYGYTF. The chain employs TRBV9 and TRBJ1-2; no definite D call. Trimming took off 2 bases at V and 4 bases at J, with 6 bases between the two ends. CDR3 size: 12 residues. The V gene's germline CDR1 is SGDLS and CDR2 YYNGEE.

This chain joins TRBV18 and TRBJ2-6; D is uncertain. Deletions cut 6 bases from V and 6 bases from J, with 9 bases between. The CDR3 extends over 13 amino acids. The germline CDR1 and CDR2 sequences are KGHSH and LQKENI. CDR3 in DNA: TGTGCCAGCTCCCTTGGAGCGGCCAACGTCCTGACTTTC. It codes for CASSLGAANVLTF.

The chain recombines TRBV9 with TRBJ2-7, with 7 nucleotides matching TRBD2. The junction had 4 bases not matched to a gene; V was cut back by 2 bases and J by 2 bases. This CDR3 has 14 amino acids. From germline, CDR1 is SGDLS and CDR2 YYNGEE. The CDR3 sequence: CASSVSGTTYEQYF. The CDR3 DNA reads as TGTGCCAGCAGCGTTTCCGGGACTACCTACGAGCAGTACTTC.

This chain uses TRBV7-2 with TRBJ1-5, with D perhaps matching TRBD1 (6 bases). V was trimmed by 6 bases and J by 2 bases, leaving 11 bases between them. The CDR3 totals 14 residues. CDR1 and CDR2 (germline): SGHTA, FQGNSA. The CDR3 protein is CASRPRQGNQPQHF. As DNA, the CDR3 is TGTGCCAGCAGACCAAGACAGGGCAATCAGCCCCAGCATTTT.

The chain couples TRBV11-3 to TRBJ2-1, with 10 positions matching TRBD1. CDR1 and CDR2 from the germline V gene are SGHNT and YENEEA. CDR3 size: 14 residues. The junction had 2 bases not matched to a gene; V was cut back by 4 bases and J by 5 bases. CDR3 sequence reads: CASSWDRGNNEQFF. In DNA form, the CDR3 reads TGTGCCAGCAGCTGGGACAGGGGCAACAATGAGCAGTTCTTC.

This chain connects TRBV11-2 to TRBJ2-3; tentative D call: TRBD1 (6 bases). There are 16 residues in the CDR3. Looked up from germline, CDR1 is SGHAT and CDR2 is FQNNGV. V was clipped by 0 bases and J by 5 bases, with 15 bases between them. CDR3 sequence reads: CASSLDGPGAKDTQYF. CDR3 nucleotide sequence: TGTGCCAGCAGCTTAGATGGGCCAGGGGCTAAAGATACGCAGTATTTT.

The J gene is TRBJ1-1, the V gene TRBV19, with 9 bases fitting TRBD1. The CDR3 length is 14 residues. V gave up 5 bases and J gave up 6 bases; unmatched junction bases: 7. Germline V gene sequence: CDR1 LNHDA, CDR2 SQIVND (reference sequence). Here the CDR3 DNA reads TGTGCCAGTAGTGCCACAGGGGGCGTCGCTGAAGCTTTCTTT. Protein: CASSATGGVAEAFF. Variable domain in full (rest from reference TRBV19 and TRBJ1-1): DGGITQSPKYLFRKEGQNVTLSCEQNLNHDAMYWYRQDPGQGLRLIYYSQIVNDFQKGDIAEGYSVSREKKESFPLTVTSAQKNPTAFYLCASSATGGVAEAFFGQGTRLTVV.

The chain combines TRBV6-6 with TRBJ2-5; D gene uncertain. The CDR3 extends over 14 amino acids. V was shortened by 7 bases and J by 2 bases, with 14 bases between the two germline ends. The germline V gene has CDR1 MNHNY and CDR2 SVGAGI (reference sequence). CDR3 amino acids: CASIHAAAQETQYF. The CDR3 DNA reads TGTGCCAGCATCCACGCGGCGGCACAAGAGACCCAGTACTTC.

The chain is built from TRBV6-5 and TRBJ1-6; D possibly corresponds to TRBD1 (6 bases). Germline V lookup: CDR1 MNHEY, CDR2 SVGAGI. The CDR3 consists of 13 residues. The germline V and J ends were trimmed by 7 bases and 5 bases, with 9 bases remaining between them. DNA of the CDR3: TGTGCCAGCATACAGGGTAATAATTCACCCCTCCACTTT. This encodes CASIQGNNSPLHF.

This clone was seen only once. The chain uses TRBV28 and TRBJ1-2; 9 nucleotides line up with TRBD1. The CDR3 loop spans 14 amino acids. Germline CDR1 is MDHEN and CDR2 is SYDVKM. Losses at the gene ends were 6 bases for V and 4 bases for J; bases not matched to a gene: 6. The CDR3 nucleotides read TGTGCCAGCAGGTACAGGGGGCTCATCTATGGCTACACCTTC. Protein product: CASRYRGLIYGYTF.

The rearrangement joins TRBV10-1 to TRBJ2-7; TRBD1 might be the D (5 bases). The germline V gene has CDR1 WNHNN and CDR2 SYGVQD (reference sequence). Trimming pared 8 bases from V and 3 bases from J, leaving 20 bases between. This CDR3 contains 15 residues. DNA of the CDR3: TGCGCCAGCGGATACAGGAGATTAGCCATCTACGAGCAGTACTTC. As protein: CASGYRRLAIYEQYF.

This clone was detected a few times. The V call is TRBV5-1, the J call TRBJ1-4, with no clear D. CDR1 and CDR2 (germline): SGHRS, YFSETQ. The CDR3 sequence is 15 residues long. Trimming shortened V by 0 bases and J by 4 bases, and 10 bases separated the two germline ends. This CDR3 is CASSLALHSNEKLFF. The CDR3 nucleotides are TGCGCCAGCAGCTTGGCCCTGCACAGTAATGAAAAACTGTTTTTT.

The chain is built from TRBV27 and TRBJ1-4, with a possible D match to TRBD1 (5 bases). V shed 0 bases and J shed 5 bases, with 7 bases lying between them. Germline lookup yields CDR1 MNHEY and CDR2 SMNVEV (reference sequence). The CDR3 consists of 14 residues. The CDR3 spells CASSLSRQNEKLFF. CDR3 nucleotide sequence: TGTGCCAGCAGTTTATCCCGACAGAATGAAAAACTGTTTTTT.